Below are 27 T cell receptor beta chains sequenced from a single sample in a study of sequential checkpoint blockade in melanoma. As for treatment: randomized to nivolumab then ipilimumab (arm A) or the reverse (arm B). Produced via immunoSEQ multiplex PCR; TCRdb's table is partial and in-frame only. Of around 6,400 clones listed, 21% are singletons. The sequencing here drew on tumor tissue (inferred from file names), taken from a patient given nivolumab and ipilimumab in sequence. All receptors come from a human donor with melanoma.

This chain connects TRBV6-8 to TRBJ1-2, with D maybe TRBD1 (5 bases). Germline CDR1 is MNHGY and CDR2 is SAAAGT. The CDR3 is made up of 14 amino acids. V dropped 11 bases and J dropped 8 bases, with 24 bases sitting between them. The CDR3 reads CASQLGGLGSGYTF. DNA of the CDR3: TGTGCCTCCCAACTCGGGGGGTTGGGGTCGGGCTACACCTTC.

On this clone: The sample has other DNA sequences that encode this CDR3 too. V is TRBV4-1 and J is TRBJ2-7; 11 nucleotides align to TRBD2. The CDR3 covers 16 residues. Germline loops: CDR1 MGHRA, CDR2 YSYEKL. V trimming: 1 base; J trimming: 3 bases; junction bases outside the gene matches: 5. The CDR3 DNA sequence: TGCGCCAGCAGCCAAGTGCTAGCGGGAGGTAACTACGAGCAGTACTTC. Its protein is CASSQVLAGGNYEQYF.

This clone has just a few counts. The J gene is TRBJ2-3, the V gene TRBV6-8; 13 nucleotides line up with TRBD2. The CDR3 extends over 17 amino acids. The germline CDR1 and CDR2 sequences are MNHGY and SAAAGT. The V segment lost 8 bases and the J segment 5 bases; nucleotides outside the gene matches: 13. DNA for the CDR3: TGTGCCAGCGGGATTCCAGGACTAGCGGGAGCAGGAGATACGCAGTATTTT. Protein product: CASGIPGLAGAGDTQYF.

This clone was counted between two and nine times. This chain links TRBV11-3 with TRBJ2-2, with D perhaps given as TRBD1 or TRBD2 (6 bases each). V lost 3 bases, J lost 1 base, and 12 bases lay in between. Per germline, CDR1 SGHNT and CDR2 YENEEA. The CDR3 loop spans 16 amino acids. Here the CDR3 reads CASSLWGAQNTGELFF. As DNA, the CDR3 is TGTGCCAGCAGCTTGTGGGGGGCGCAGAACACCGGGGAGCTGTTTTTT. The whole variable domain, filled in from reference TRBV11-3 and TRBJ2-2, reads EAGVVQSPRYKIIEKKQPVAFWCNPISGHNTLYWYLQNLGQGPELLIRYENEEAVDDSQLPKDRFSAERLKGVDSTLKIQPAELGDSAVYLCASSLWGAQNTGELFFGEGSRLTVL.

In this sample, this clone turned up many times. V and J are TRBV11-3 and TRBJ2-2; TRBD1 agrees at 7 bases. CDR3 size: 15 residues. V shed 5 bases, J shed 3 bases, and the junction held 6 bases outside the gene matches. Per the germline V gene, CDR1 is SGHNT and CDR2 is YENEEA. CDR3: CASSPNTGDTGELFF. Written as DNA, the CDR3 is TGTGCCAGCAGCCCCAATACAGGGGACACCGGGGAGCTGTTTTTT.

The table lists this clone with a few counts. This rearrangement joins TRBV9 to TRBJ2-7, with D maybe TRBD2 (5 bases). The CDR3 runs to 15 residues. Germline CDR1 reads SGDLS; CDR2 reads YYNGEE. V shed 0 bases and J shed 2 bases, with 12 bases lying between them. The CDR3 protein is CASSVAPGETYEQYF. The CDR3 region has the DNA TGTGCCAGCAGCGTAGCCCCCGGGGAAACCTACGAGCAGTACTTC. Together with reference TRBV9 and TRBJ2-7, the CDR3 gives the full variable domain: DSGVTQTPKHLITATGQRVTLRCSPRSGDLSVYWYQQSLDQGLQFLIQYYNGEERAKGNILERFSAQQFPDLHSELNLSSLELGDSALYFCASSVAPGETYEQYFGPGTRLTVT.

This clone has only a few counts. The chain employs TRBV6-8 and TRBJ1-5; 9 nucleotides align to TRBD1. V was pared by 6 bases and J by 1 base, with 1 base of the junction left unmatched. The CDR3 runs to 14 residues. The germline V gene has CDR1 MNHGY and CDR2 SAAAGT. The CDR3 spells CASRTGGSNQPQHF. CDR3 bases: TGTGCCAGCAGGACAGGGGGGAGCAATCAGCCCCAGCATTTT.

There are many counts of this clone. This chain links TRBV6-8 with TRBJ2-7, with 15 bases fitting TRBD2. The CDR3 spans 16 residues. Per germline, CDR1 MNHGY and CDR2 SAAAGT. V shed 6 bases and J 3 bases; nucleotides not matched to a gene: 6. The CDR3 region is CASSSLGLAGGYEQYF. CDR3 sequence (DNA): TGTGCCAGCAGCTCATTGGGACTAGCGGGAGGCTACGAGCAGTACTTC.

The chain has TRBV15 and TRBJ2-3, with 8 bases that match TRBD2. Unmatched junction bases numbered 9, after V lost 2 bases and J lost 11 bases. The germline CDR1 and CDR2 sequences are LNHNV and YYDKDF (reference sequence). This CDR3 is built from 14 residues. The CDR3 region is CATSRPSGSWEQYF. CDR3 DNA sequence: TGTGCCACCAGCAGACCCAGCGGGAGTTGGGAGCAGTATTTT.

This clone was counted ten times or more. V and J are TRBV11-3 and TRBJ2-2, with D possibly being TRBD1 or TRBD2 (5 bases each). V lost 0 bases and J lost 2, with 10 bases in between. This CDR3 comprises 16 residues. Germline V gene data show CDR1 as SGHNT and CDR2 as YENEEA. The CDR3 sequence: CASSLDGRDNTGELFF. The CDR3 DNA reads TGTGCCAGCAGCTTAGATGGCAGGGACAACACCGGGGAGCTGTTTTTT.

This clone turned up a few times. V gene TRBV4-1 combines with J gene TRBJ2-1; D unclear. V lost 0 bases to trimming and J lost 3 bases, with 9 bases between them. In germline, CDR1 is MGHRA, CDR2 YSYEKL. This CDR3 region has 15 residues. The CDR3 loop reads CASSQEVRFYNEQFF. CDR3 bases: TGCGCCAGCAGCCAAGAGGTTAGGTTCTACAATGAGCAGTTCTTC.

By share, this clone ranks as medium-sized (0.01 to 0.1%). The J gene is TRBJ2-1, the V gene TRBV25-1; weak D call: TRBD2 (6 bases). This CDR3 contains 12 residues. CDR1 and CDR2 from the germline V gene are MGHDK and SYGVNS. V dropped 8 bases and J dropped 3 bases, with 8 bases sitting between them. The CDR3 reads CASEEGYNEQFF. In DNA form, the CDR3 reads TGTGCCAGCGAGGAGGGCTACAATGAGCAGTTCTTC.

This clone was recorded a few times. V is TRBV19 and J is TRBJ1-1; D may be TRBD1 (5 bases). Looked up from germline, CDR1 is LNHDA and CDR2 is SQIVND (reference sequence). The CDR3 consists of 13 residues. Trimming pared 6 bases from V and 10 bases from J, leaving 18 bases between. DNA for the CDR3: TGTGCCAGTAGAAGGAGTCTCCAGGGATCAGCTTTCTTT. Amino acids: CASRRSLQGSAFF. Full variable domain (missing parts from reference TRBV19 and TRBJ1-1): DGGITQSPKYLFRKEGQNVTLSCEQNLNHDAMYWYRQDPGQGLRLIYYSQIVNDFQKGDIAEGYSVSREKKESFPLTVTSAQKNPTAFYLCASRRSLQGSAFFGQGTRLTVV.

This clone was counted only a few times. This chain connects TRBV6-8 to TRBJ2-5; no definite D call. Germline loops: CDR1 MNHGY, CDR2 SAAAGT. V was shortened by 10 bases and J by 4 bases, with 16 bases between the two germline ends. The CDR3 has 13 amino acids. The CDR3 spells CATRIPVVETQYF. In DNA, the CDR3 is TGTGCCACCAGAATCCCGGTCGTAGAGACCCAGTACTTC.

In this sample, this clone turned up a few times. The gene calls are TRBV11-3 and TRBJ2-6; D ambiguous. Germline V CDR1 and CDR2: SGHNT, YENEEA. The germline V and J ends were trimmed by 3 bases and 4 bases, with 22 bases remaining between them. This CDR3 has 19 residues. DNA of the CDR3: TGTGCCAGCAGCTTGGCCTTCCAGGATGACCGAAGGGGGGCCAACGTCCTGACTTTC. Translating gives CASSLAFQDDRRGANVLTF.

This clone was counted only a few times. V usage is TRBV9 and J usage is TRBJ2-3; D is unclear. The CDR3 has 13 residues. Per germline, CDR1 SGDLS and CDR2 YYNGEE. With 7 bases removed from V and 5 bases from J, the gap between germline ends came to 14 bases. The CDR3 DNA reads as TGTGCCAGCGCCTCCTCATGGGGAGATACGCAGTATTTT. Protein sequence: CASASSWGDTQYF.

In its sample, this clone ranks as medium-sized (0.01 to 0.1%). This rearrangement joins TRBV9 to TRBJ2-1; the match to TRBD2 covers 10 bases. V was pared by 1 base and J by 8 bases, with 6 bases of the junction left unmatched. The V gene's germline CDR1 is SGDLS and CDR2 YYNGEE. CDR3 length: 15 amino acids. The DNA for the CDR3 is TGTGCCAGCAGCGTAACTAGCGGGAAATTAGATGAGCAGTTCTTC. Translated, it gives CASSVTSGKLDEQFF.

This clone appeared a few times. The rearrangement uses TRBV30 and TRBJ1-1; the match to TRBD1 covers 10 bases. CDR1 is GTSNPN and CDR2 is SVGIG in the germline V gene (reference sequence). This CDR3 is 12 amino acids long. CDR3 loop: CGQGDRGIEAFF. CDR3 DNA: TGTGGTCAAGGGGACAGGGGAATCGAAGCTTTCTTT.

The chain joins TRBV6-8 to TRBJ1-2; D possibly corresponds to TRBD1 (5 bases). CDR3 length: 15 residues. Looked up from germline, CDR1 is MNHGY and CDR2 is SAAAGT. Trimming removed 2 bases from V and 4 bases from J, with 14 bases in between. CDR3 region: CASSYPEGKSYGYTF. The CDR3 nucleotides read TGTGCCAGCAGTTACCCCGAGGGGAAATCCTATGGCTACACCTTC.

The genes are TRBV28 and TRBJ2-1; perhaps TRBD1 as D (5 bases). Trimming took 2 bases from V and 4 from J, leaving 9 bases between them. Germline V gene data show CDR1 as MDHEN and CDR2 as SYDVKM. The CDR3 totals 14 residues. CDR3 sequence reads: CASSLIQGYNEQFF. The CDR3 nucleotides are TGTGCCAGCAGTTTAATCCAGGGTTACAATGAGCAGTTCTTC.

J is TRBJ2-5 and V is TRBV19; 10 bases agree with TRBD1. Trimming cost V 5 bases and J 2 bases; bases outside gene matches: 14. This CDR3 spans 18 amino acids. CDR1 and CDR2 (germline): LNHDA, SQIVND (reference sequence). The CDR3 sequence is CASSPGLGTGAPQETQYF. The CDR3 DNA is TGTGCCAGTAGTCCAGGGCTTGGGACAGGGGCCCCACAAGAGACCCAGTACTTC.

Sample share makes this clone medium-sized. J is TRBJ2-1 and V is TRBV19; TRBD1 might be the D (6 bases). Germline V gene lookup returns CDR1 LNHDA and CDR2 SQIVND (reference sequence). This CDR3 is built from 16 residues. The ends were cut back, 3 bases at V and 6 bases at J, with 18 bases in the middle. The CDR3 DNA sequence: TGTGCCAGTAGTATTTGGGGTGGAACAGGGACCAATGAGCAGTTCTTC. As protein: CASSIWGGTGTNEQFF.

This clone was seen many times. V gene TRBV6-8 combines with J gene TRBJ2-7, with TRBD2 identical over 8 bases. Germline values: CDR1 MNHGY, CDR2 SAAAGT. The CDR3 has 16 amino acids. Germline trimming cut 2 bases from V and 3 bases from J; bases unmatched to any gene: 9. CDR3 nucleotides: TGTGCCAGCAGTTACACTAGCGGTTACACGGTCTACGAGCAGTACTTC. It is translated as CASSYTSGYTVYEQYF.

This rearrangement joins TRBV9 to TRBJ2-5; D call uncertain. Germline CDR1 is SGDLS and CDR2 is YYNGEE. V lost 4 bases and J lost 2, with 9 bases in between. This CDR3 is built from 13 residues. The chain's CDR3 is CASSFYLQETQYF. CDR3 bases: TGTGCCAGCAGCTTCTACCTACAAGAGACCCAGTACTTC.

This clone appeared a few times. The gene calls are TRBV19 and TRBJ1-1; no clear D. The CDR3 contains 13 residues. The germline V gene has CDR1 LNHDA and CDR2 SQIVND (reference sequence). Trimming pared 7 bases from V and 5 bases from J, leaving 14 bases between. The CDR3 DNA sequence: TGTGCCAGTATTCCGGCCGGGCCGACTGAAGCTTTCTTT. Translated, it gives CASIPAGPTEAFF.

The chain links TRBV12-5 to TRBJ1-4; D is uncertain. This CDR3 contains 13 residues. CDR1 is LGHNT, CDR2 FRNRAP, per germline. The CDR3 DNA sequence: TGTGCCAGCAAGCGTAGCGCGAATGAAAAACTGTTTTTT. Its translation is CASKRSANEKLFF.

In its sample, this clone was seen a few times. The chain has TRBV15 and TRBJ2-3, with D possibly being TRBD2 (6 bases). V was trimmed by 8 bases and J by 4 bases, leaving 19 bases between them. The CDR3 is 15 amino acids. The V gene's germline CDR1 is LNHNV and CDR2 YYDKDF (reference sequence). CDR3 bases: TGTGCCACCGTGAACCTAAGCGGGCGCGCAGATACGCAGTATTTT. Protein product: CATVNLSGRADTQYF.